A single sample is the source of the 16 T cell receptor beta chains below, sequenced in a study of T cells after yellow fever vaccination. TCRdb reprocessed the 5' RACE reads via MiXCR and lists one record per CDR3 protein. The data hold approximately 340,000 distinct CDR3 sequences, with about 9.5% observed a single time. Sample: PBMCs, taken on the day of the first yellow fever vaccination. These receptors originate from a man between 18 and 35 years old who received the YFV17D yellow fever vaccine.

The CDR3 spells CASSWTPGKYNEQFF. CDR3 in DNA: TGTGCCAGCAGTTGGACGCCAGGGAAATACAATGAGCAGTTCTTC. The rearrangement uses TRBV6-2 or TRBV6-3 and TRBJ2-1; weak D call: TRBD1 (5 bases). The CDR3 totals 15 residues. Trimming removed 4 bases at V and 4 bases at J, with 14 bases between. Germline-derived CDR1 and CDR2 are MNHEY and SVGEGT.

The rearrangement links TRBV29-1 to TRBJ2-7; D is uncertain. There are 12 residues in the CDR3. Trimming removed 4 bases at V and 0 bases at J, with 7 bases between. Per the germline V gene, CDR1 is SQVTM and CDR2 is ANQGSEA. The CDR3 coding sequence is TGCAGCGTTGCGGGTTTCTCCTACGAGCAGTACTTC. Encoded protein: CSVAGFSYEQYF.

V and J are TRBV2 and TRBJ2-1; no reliable D call. The ends were cut back, 0 bases at V and 8 bases at J, with 14 bases in the middle. This CDR3 has 15 amino acids. Germline V CDR1 and CDR2: SNHLY, FYNNEI. As DNA, the CDR3 is TGTGCCAGCAGTGAAGCGGAGCCTCCGTACGATGAGCAGTTCTTC. Its translation is CASSEAEPPYDEQFF.

The J gene is TRBJ2-7, the V gene TRBV20-1, with D maybe TRBD2 (5 bases). This CDR3 comprises 15 residues. The germline V gene has CDR1 DFQATT and CDR2 SNEGSKA (reference sequence). Deletions cut 0 bases from V and 5 bases from J, with 17 bases between. The CDR3 coding sequence is TGCAGTGCTAGAGATCTAAAGGCTAGCTTCCACGAGCAGTACGTC. Translating it yields CSARDLKASFHEQYV.

This clonotype was recorded at least ten times. The chain recombines TRBV4-2 with TRBJ1-1; TRBD1 matches at 8 bases. This CDR3 has 15 residues. V gave up 0 bases and J gave up 2 bases; unmatched junction bases: 2. CDR1 is LGHNA and CDR2 is YNFKEQ in the germline V gene. CDR3 protein: CASSQDGQGNTEAFF. The CDR3 nucleotides read TGTGCCAGCAGCCAAGATGGACAGGGAAACACTGAAGCTTTCTTT.

The CDR3 loop is CASSPFDSTAGHEQFF. The CDR3 DNA reads TGTGCCAGCTCACCATTCGACTCGACAGCAGGACATGAGCAGTTCTTC. V and J are TRBV18 and TRBJ2-1; D may be TRBD1 (5 bases). V was shortened by 2 bases and J by 8 bases, with 19 bases between the two germline ends. Germline V CDR1 and CDR2: KGHSH, LQKENI. CDR3 length equals 16 residues.

The sample holds a few counts of this clonotype. The chain combines TRBV4-1 with TRBJ1-6, with 12 bases aligning to TRBD1. In germline, CDR1 is MGHRA, CDR2 YSYEKL. V shed 2 bases and J 0 bases; nucleotides not matched to a gene: 8. The CDR3 is 20 residues long. CDR3 sequence reads: CASSQPRDRGLSSYNSPLHF. The CDR3 DNA is TGCGCCAGCAGCCAACCTAGGGACAGGGGGCTGAGCTCCTATAATTCACCCCTCCACTTT.

This clonotype was seen only a few times. This chain uses TRBV6-5 with TRBJ2-6; D gene uncertain. Germline V gene sequence: CDR1 MNHEY, CDR2 SVGAGI. V was pared by 1 base and J by 0 bases, with 4 bases between. This CDR3 contains 15 residues. CDR3 nucleotides: TGTGCCAGCAGTTACTGGGCCTCTGGGGCCAACGTCCTGACTTTC. It translates to CASSYWASGANVLTF.

This clonotype occurred many times. CDR3 sequence: CASSFDRTYEQYF. CDR3 in DNA: TGCGCCAGCAGCTTCGACAGGACCTACGAGCAGTACTTC. The chain employs TRBV5-1 and TRBJ2-7; weak D call: TRBD1 (6 bases). The CDR3 extends over 13 amino acids. Between the trimmed V and J ends, which lost 2 bases and 2 bases, there was a span of 8 bases. Germline V gene sequence: CDR1 SGHRS, CDR2 YFSETQ.

Many counts were recorded for this clonotype. The chain couples TRBV6-5 to TRBJ1-2, with 12 nucleotides matching TRBD1. Germline assignment: CDR1 MNHEY and CDR2 SVGAGI. With V trimmed by 2 bases and J by 8 bases, 9 bases remained unmatched. The CDR3 sequence is 16 residues long. CDR3 residues: CASSYEWDRGLGGYTF. Here the CDR3 DNA reads TGTGCCAGCAGTTACGAGTGGGACAGGGGGCTGGGCGGCTACACCTTC.

This chain connects TRBV12-3 or TRBV12-4 to TRBJ2-7, with 8 bases matching TRBD1. The CDR3 is 14 residues long. V trimming: 6 bases; J trimming: 2 bases; junction bases outside the gene matches: 6. Written as DNA, the CDR3 is TGTGCCAGCAGCCGGACAGGGCCCCCCTACGAGCAGTACTTC. As protein: CASSRTGPPYEQYF.

This clonotype has more than one count but fewer than ten. V is TRBV28 and J is TRBJ1-4; D not certain. Germline V lookup: CDR1 MDHEN, CDR2 SYDVKM. The CDR3 spans 13 residues. The V end was cut by 4 bases, the J end by 8 bases, with 11 bases between. Here the CDR3 reads CASSSDSWEKLFF. CDR3 nucleotide sequence: TGTGCCAGCAGTTCCGACTCTTGGGAAAAACTGTTTTTT.

This clonotype was counted only a few times. The chain recombines TRBV18 with TRBJ2-2; the D is unclear. Trimming removed 2 bases at V and 1 base at J, with 11 bases between. The germline CDR1 and CDR2 sequences are KGHSH and LQKENI. CDR3 length: 16 residues. CDR3: CASSPYPHLNTGELFF. The CDR3 DNA reads TGTGCCAGCTCACCATACCCACACCTGAACACCGGGGAGCTGTTTTTT.

This sequence joins TRBV7-9 and TRBJ1-6; 10 bases are shared with TRBD1. Unmatched junction bases numbered 8, after V lost 4 bases and J lost 11 bases. Looked up from germline, CDR1 is SEHNR and CDR2 is FQNEAQ (reference sequence). The CDR3 spans 15 residues. The CDR3 region has the DNA TGTGCCAGCAGCTCAGCCGACAGGGGGCTGACACCCCTCCACTTT. The encoded protein is CASSSADRGLTPLHF.

This clonotype was seen a handful of times. The rearrangement links TRBV6-2 or TRBV6-3 to TRBJ2-3; D remains ambiguous. The germline CDR1 and CDR2 sequences are MNHEY and SVGEGT. The germline V and J ends were trimmed by 5 bases and 6 bases, with 9 bases remaining between them. The CDR3 covers 12 residues. The CDR3 here is CASSDPRDTQYF. CDR3 DNA sequence: TGTGCCAGCAGTGACCCCCGGGATACGCAGTATTTT.

The chain combines TRBV6-5 with TRBJ2-2; 8 bases are shared with TRBD1. CDR3 length: 17 amino acids. Per germline, CDR1 MNHEY and CDR2 SVGAGI. Unmatched junction bases numbered 11, after V lost 4 bases and J lost 4 bases. This CDR3 reads CASSSQGASRLTGELFF. As DNA, the CDR3 is TGTGCCAGCAGTTCGCAGGGGGCTAGCCGACTCACCGGGGAGCTGTTTTTT.